These T cell receptor beta chains were read from a single sample in a study of blood T cell repertoires in COVID-19. Sequencing used immunoSEQ multiplex PCR; TCRdb keeps in-frame clones, though not all of them. Found here are 500,000 or so clones, roughly 87% of them singletons; the top ten hold under 0.75%. The sample consisted of PBMCs or T cells enriched from blood (not recorded which). The receptors shown here come from a woman aged 18-29 years who had recovered from COVID-19. Each CDR3 is given with its conserved first and last residue. The D gene is left open where the match is weak. Part of the rows lack a size; the others show once, few, many or a class for expanded clones.

D gene	V gene	clone size	J gene	CDR3 DNA	CDR3 protein
-	TRBV10-3	-	TRBJ1-1	TGTGCCATCAGTGGAAGCGGGAACACTGAAGCTTTCTTT	CAISGSGNTEAFF
-	TRBV21-1	-	TRBJ1-2	-	CASSKRTGSSFGVGTNYGYTF
-	TRBV7-2	-	TRBJ1-5	TGTGCCAGCAGCTTAGATGGCCAGGGTGGTCAGCCCCAGCATTTT	CASSLDGQGGQPQHF
TRBD1	TRBV19	-	TRBJ2-7	TGTGCCAGTAGTGAGACAGGGAACTACGAGCAGTACTTC	CASSETGNYEQYF
TRBD1	TRBV12-5	-	TRBJ1-1	TGTGCTAGTGGTACAGGGGGGAACACTGAAGCTTTCTTT	CASGTGGNTEAFF
-	TRBV19	-	TRBJ2-1	TGTGCCAGTAGTATTTTAGACGAAGGGGCAGGTGAGCAGTTCTTC	CASSILDEGAGEQFF
TRBD1	TRBV5-1	-	TRBJ2-5	TGCGCCAGCAGCGGGGACAGATTGGGAGAGACCCAGTACTTC	CASSGDRLGETQYF
-	TRBV6-1	-	TRBJ1-5	TGTGCCAGCAGTGAAACTGGCAATCAGCCCCAGCATTTT	CASSETGNQPQHF
TRBD2	TRBV2	-	TRBJ2-5	TGTGCCAGCAGGTCGACCAGCGGGGTTAAAGAGACCCAGTACTTC	CASRSTSGVKETQYF
-	TRBV5-6	-	TRBJ2-4	TGTGCCAGCAGCCGGAGAACCGAAGCCAAAAACATTCAGTACTTC	CASSRRTEAKNIQYF
-	TRBV5-5	-	TRBJ1-2	TGTGCCAGCAGAGCTACCCCTTCTGATGGCTACACCTTC	CASRATPSDGYTF
TRBD1	TRBV5-1	-	TRBJ2-1	TGCGCCAGCAGCCGGGGACAGAACAATGAGCAGTTCTTC	CASSRGQNNEQFF
-	TRBV7-9	-	TRBJ2-7	TGTGCCAGCAGCTTAATCCCTGGAGACTACGAGCAGTACTTC	CASSLIPGDYEQYF
-	TRBV4-1	once	TRBJ1-5	TGCGCCAGCAGCCACCCGACAGGATTTGGCAATCAGCCCCAGCATTTT	CASSHPTGFGNQPQHF
TRBD1	TRBV9	-	TRBJ2-7	TGTGCCAGCAGCGTAGCTGGGGCAGGGGGCTACGAGCAGTACTTC	CASSVAGAGGYEQYF
-	TRBV19	-	TRBJ1-5	TGTGCCAGTAGTATACCCCCTGCGCGGGAGGGCAATCAGCCCCAGCATTTT	CASSIPPAREGNQPQHF
-	TRBV2	-	TRBJ1-4	TGTGCCAGCAGCGGGACATCAGAAAAACTGTTTTTT	CASSGTSEKLFF
-	TRBV18	-	TRBJ1-2	TGTGCCAGCTCACCGGGGCCAGAACTTTCTCTTAACTATGGCTACACCTTC	CASSPGPELSLNYGYTF
-	TRBV7-8	many	TRBJ1-2	TGTGCCAGCAGCCCCGTTATCCGGGACACCGCTAACTATGGCTACACCTTC	CASSPVIRDTANYGYTF
TRBD2	TRBV29-1	-	TRBJ2-1	TGCAGCGTCCGAACGGGGGGGGAGGGTGAGCAGTTCTTC	CSVRTGGEGEQFF
-	TRBV28	-	TRBJ1-3	TGTGCCAGCATCACAGGGTCTGGAAACACCATATATTTT	CASITGSGNTIYF
TRBD2	TRBV30	-	TRBJ2-2	TGTGCCTTACCTAGCGGGGGGACCACCGGGGAGCTGTTTTTT	CALPSGGTTGELFF
-	TRBV12-3/TRBV12-4	once	TRBJ1-2	TGTGCCAGCAGTCAGGACCGGGGATATGGCTACACCTTC	CASSQDRGYGYTF
TRBD1	TRBV9	once	TRBJ1-5	TGTGCCAGCAGCAGATCGGGACAGAGCAATCAGCCCCAGCATTTT	CASSRSGQSNQPQHF
-	TRBV9	-	TRBJ2-2	TGTGCCAGCAGTGAGATCACCGGGGAGCTGTTTTTT	CASSEITGELFF
-	TRBV11-2	-	TRBJ2-3	TGTGCCAGCAGCCTACATGCAGGGTTTCTGACAGATACGCAGTATTTT	CASSLHAGFLTDTQYF
-	TRBV19	-	TRBJ2-5	TGTGCCAGTAGTAGGGCAGGGGAAGAGACCCAGTACTTC	CASSRAGEETQYF
TRBD1	TRBV2	-	TRBJ2-2	TGTGCCAGCAGTGAATTCCCCAGGGGGTACACGAACACCGGGGAGCTGTTTTTT	CASSEFPRGYTNTGELFF
TRBD1	TRBV28	-	TRBJ1-2	TGTGCCAGCAAGGGGGCGCGTAGCTACACCTTC	CASKGARSYTF
TRBD1	TRBV5-1	-	TRBJ1-1	TGCGCCAGCAGCCTGACGGGACAGACTAACACTGAAGCTTTCTTT	CASSLTGQTNTEAFF
TRBD1	TRBV6-5	-	TRBJ2-5	TGTGCCAGCAGACCCTCGACAGGGGGCGCAGAGACCCAGTACTTC	CASRPSTGGAETQYF
-	TRBV19	-	TRBJ2-3	TGTGCCAGTAGGGAGTATGGAGATACGCAGTATTTT	CASREYGDTQYF
-	TRBV24-1	few	TRBJ1-2	TGTGCCACCCTTATGAGGGTATATGGCTACACCTTC	CATLMRVYGYTF
TRBD2	TRBV2	-	TRBJ2-5	TGTGCCAGCAGGAGGAGACTAGCGGGGTTGGGGGAGGAGACCCAGTACTTC	CASRRRLAGLGEETQYF
TRBD1	TRBV5-4	-	TRBJ1-1	TGTGCCAGCAGCCCTAGAGGGACAGGGGGCAATAAGGACACTGAAGCTTTCTTT	CASSPRGTGGNKDTEAFF
-	TRBV3-1/TRBV3-2	few	TRBJ1-4	TGTGCCAGCAGCCGCGGACAGCGTAATGAAAAACTGTTTTTT	CASSRGQRNEKLFF
TRBD2	TRBV3-1/TRBV3-2	-	TRBJ2-5	TGTGCCAGCAGCCGCATTTCGGGGACTACCAAGTACCAAGAGACCCAGTACTTC	CASSRISGTTKYQETQYF
-	TRBV2	-	TRBJ1-1	TGTGCCAGCAGTGAGTCGACTGAAGCTTTCTTT	CASSESTEAFF
TRBD2	TRBV6-4	-	TRBJ2-7	TGTGCCAGCAGGCCTAGCGGCAGCTCCTACGAGCAGTACTTC	CASRPSGSSYEQYF
-	TRBV9	-	TRBJ1-2	TGTGCCAGCAGCGTAGGCGTAGTCAATGGCTACACCTTC	CASSVGVVNGYTF
-	TRBV30	once	TRBJ2-1	TGTGCCTGGAGCTTCGGTCTGAGGGATGAGCAGTTCTTC	CAWSFGLRDEQFF
-	TRBV24-1	-	TRBJ1-2	TGTGCCACCAGCCCAGCCGAAGGGGAGGTTGATGGCTACACCTTC	CATSPAEGEVDGYTF